Listed here are 2 T cell receptor beta chains from one sample, sequenced in a study of identifying expanded T cells in peripheral blood. Measured with immunoSEQ multiplex PCR; TCRdb has only the in-frame clones, and not every one. In the table there are tens of thousands of clones, 80% to 90% of which are singletons. The sequencing input was blood. The receptors derive from a person between 18 and 69 years old in good health.

V and J are TRBV29-1 and TRBJ1-2, with 10 bases matching TRBD1. The CDR3 is 15 residues long. Germline CDR1 SQVTM, CDR2 ANQGSEA. Trimming cost V 6 bases and J 4 bases; bases outside gene matches: 11. CDR3 bases: TGCAGCGTCCTACGACAGGGGGCGACGCCCTATGGCTACACCTTC. As protein: CSVLRQGATPYGYTF.

This chain uses TRBV5-6 with TRBJ1-5; 7 bases fit TRBD1. V gave up 5 bases and J gave up 2 bases; unmatched junction bases: 10. The CDR3 runs 16 residues. Germline values: CDR1 SGHDT, CDR2 YYEEEE. CDR3 in amino acids: CASSYRGASGNQPQHF. The DNA for the CDR3 is TGTGCCAGCAGTTACAGGGGCGCTTCGGGCAATCAGCCCCAGCATTTT.